The entry below gives a single T cell receptor (beta chain) sequence along with its context. From germline, CDR1 is SGHKS and CDR2 YYEKEE (reference sequence). The CDR3 consists of 13 residues. Deletions cut 4 bases from V and 5 bases from J, with 12 bases between. This sample is drawn from a study of blood T cell repertoires in COVID-19. About the research overall: Sites across the United States, Italy and Spain contributed samples from acute and convalescent COVID-19. PBMCs, B-cell-depleted T cells, or T cells were the source of the cDNA or gDNA that made up the material.

Original processing notes: Reference gene primers were amplified, and this amplification served to estimate nucleated cell counts. Some clones are missing from TCRdb's copy, which holds only in-frame ones; the method was immunoSEQ multiplex PCR. That table furnishes V, J and clone size, whereas the DNA furnished D and trimming. The sample has 120,000 or so clones, around 81% seen once. The source is a man aged 25 to 40 with COVID-19, enrolled during active disease. V is TRBV5-5 and J is TRBJ1-1; possibly TRBD1 for D (5 bases). Sample: peripheral blood. The CDR3 reads CASSATGGTEAFF. The CDR3, as DNA: TGTGCCAGCAGCGCGACCGGGGGAACTGAAGCTTTCTTT.